The 23 T cell receptor beta chains listed next were all sequenced from one sample in a study of radiation and T cells in renal cell carcinoma. This table comes from immunoSEQ multiplex PCR, and its TCRdb copy is limited to in-frame clones, with some not included. The sample comprises about 160,000 clones, about nine tenths of which are singletons, and around 4% rests with the top ten. Described time point: baseline pretreatment blood. Noted treatment: 15 Gy SBRT to primary tumor, nephrectomy 4 weeks later. The specimen comprised blood, sampled from a patient whose treatment included radiotherapy and nephrectomy. The receptors were sampled from a woman aged 70-85 years with renal cell carcinoma.

This clone appeared a few times. The chain employs TRBV2 and TRBJ1-5; no firm D call. Germline-derived CDR1 and CDR2 are SNHLY and FYNNEI. Between the trimmed V and J ends, which lost 11 bases and 0 bases, there was a span of 5 bases. The CDR3 is made up of 11 amino acids. DNA of the CDR3: TGTGCCGGAGATAGCAATCAGCCCCAGCATTTT. Amino acids: CAGDSNQPQHF.

On this clone: It is unclear where the CDR3 begins or ends on the DNA, so no DNA is shown, and the CDR3 is as TCRdb lists it. This chain connects TRBV20-1 to TRBJ1-2. The CDR3 is 9 amino acids in total, end residues counted. Germline V lookup: CDR1 DFQATT, CDR2 SNEGSKA (reference sequence). CDR3 sequence reads: CSVGTGISF.

J is TRBJ2-7 and V is TRBV30; 8 bases match TRBD2. Germline-derived CDR1 and CDR2 are GTSNPN and SVGIG (reference sequence). Unmatched junction bases numbered 6, after V lost 3 bases and J lost 5 bases. This CDR3 is built from 13 residues. The CDR3 region is CAWSWRGAHEQYF. CDR3 in DNA: TGTGCCTGGAGCTGGCGGGGGGCCCACGAGCAGTACTTC. The variable domain in full, completed from reference TRBV30 and TRBJ2-7, reads SQTIHQWPATLVQPVGSPLSLECTVEGTSNPNLYWYRQAAGRGLQLLFYSVGIGQISSEVPQNLSASRPQDRQFILSSKKLLLSDSGFYLCAWSWRGAHEQYFGPGTRLTVT.

The V call is TRBV6-1, the J call TRBJ2-3; no clear D. V was trimmed by 7 bases and J by 1 base, leaving 9 bases between them. The CDR3 is made up of 13 amino acids. Germline V gives CDR1 MNHNS, CDR2 SASEGT. The CDR3 DNA is TGTGCCAGCATGGTACTACGCACAGATACGCAGTATTTT. Its translation: CASMVLRTDTQYF.

This rearrangement joins TRBV25-1 to TRBJ1-5; D is undetermined. V was pared by 7 bases and J by 3 bases, with 10 bases between. The CDR3 extends over 13 amino acids. Germline-derived CDR1 and CDR2 are MGHDK and SYGVNS. This CDR3 reads CASTQGINQPQHF. CDR3 bases: TGTGCCAGCACCCAAGGAATCAATCAGCCCCAGCATTTT.

The gene calls are TRBV5-4 and TRBJ2-5; 8 positions agree with TRBD1. The CDR3 totals 17 residues. Germline V lookup: CDR1 SGHNT, CDR2 YYREEE (reference sequence). Trimming took 1 base from V and 4 from J; bases not matched to a gene: 12. The CDR3 DNA sequence: TGTGCCAGCAGCTTGCTTCGAGGACAGGGAAAAGGAGAGACCCAGTACTTC. This gives the protein CASSLLRGQGKGETQYF.

The chain joins TRBV5-1 to TRBJ2-2, with 11 bases matching TRBD1. The CDR3 extends over 16 amino acids. The junction had 6 bases not matched to a gene; V was cut back by 4 bases and J by 4 bases. Germline CDR1 and CDR2: SGHRS and YFSETQ. The CDR3 sequence is CASSLSGTGGTGELFF. The CDR3 DNA reads TGCGCCAGCAGCCTCTCTGGGACAGGGGGCACCGGGGAGCTGTTTTTT.

The CDR3 protein is CASSPYGQGRNTIYF. The CDR3 DNA reads as TGTGCCAGCAGTCCGTACGGACAGGGTAGAAACACCATATATTTT. The rearrangement joins TRBV28 to TRBJ1-3, with 8 positions matching TRBD1. In germline, CDR1 is MDHEN, CDR2 SYDVKM. The length of the CDR3 is 15 residues. V trimming: 5 bases; J trimming: 5 bases; junction bases outside the gene matches: 8.

The chain employs TRBV6-5 and TRBJ1-1, with TRBD1 as a possible D gene (6 bases). Germline V CDR1 and CDR2: MNHEY, SVGAGI. This CDR3 spans 14 amino acids. Between the trimmed V and J ends, which lost 5 bases and 4 bases, there was a span of 14 bases. The CDR3 protein is CASSPRGRGTEAFF. DNA of the CDR3: TGTGCCAGCAGTCCTCGGGGGCGAGGCACTGAAGCTTTCTTT.

This chain uses TRBV30 with TRBJ1-5, with 8 bases fitting TRBD1. CDR3 size: 15 residues. CDR1 GTSNPN and CDR2 SVGIG come from the germline V gene (reference sequence). V was clipped by 4 bases and J by 1 base; unmatched bases: 6. CDR3 sequence (DNA): TGTGCCTGGACCTCCGGGACAGGAAGCAATCAGCCCCAGCATTTT. It yields the protein CAWTSGTGSNQPQHF.

The chain has TRBV19 and TRBJ1-5, with 9 bases aligning to TRBD1. The CDR3 runs to 15 residues. V gave up 5 bases and J gave up 6 bases; unmatched junction bases: 8. Looked up from germline, CDR1 is LNHDA and CDR2 is SQIVND (reference sequence). The CDR3 loop is CASSARTGAIQPQHF. As DNA, the CDR3 is TGTGCCAGTAGTGCCCGGACAGGGGCGATTCAGCCCCAGCATTTT.

The chain is built from TRBV5-1 and TRBJ2-5; D remains ambiguous. This CDR3 has 12 residues. The germline V gene encodes CDR1 SGHRS and CDR2 YFSETQ. Trimming took 2 bases from V and 1 from J, leaving 3 bases between them. CDR3 loop: CASSFAQETQYF. CDR3 bases: TGCGCCAGCAGCTTCGCCCAAGAGACCCAGTACTTC.

This clone has more than one count but fewer than ten. For the CDR3, the DNA is TGTGCCAGCAGCCAAGATAGCCGGATAAATTCACCCCTCCACTTT. It encodes CASSQDSRINSPLHF. V gene TRBV4-2 combines with J gene TRBJ1-6; the D is unclear. This CDR3 is built from 15 residues. The germline gives CDR1 LGHNA, CDR2 YNFKEQ. V lost 0 bases and J lost 7, with 10 bases in between.

The rearrangement links TRBV7-2 to TRBJ1-5; TRBD1 might be the D (6 bases). The germline V and J ends were trimmed by 2 bases and 0 bases, with 11 bases remaining between them. Germline-derived CDR1 and CDR2 are SGHTA and FQGNSA. The CDR3 totals 16 residues. CDR3 nucleotide sequence: TGTGCCAGCAGCTTACAGGGGACGACTAGCAATCAGCCCCAGCATTTT. Translation: CASSLQGTTSNQPQHF.

The chain has TRBV12-5 and TRBJ2-3; 7 positions agree with TRBD2. V gave up 0 bases and J gave up 2 bases; unmatched junction bases: 5. The CDR3 length is 16 residues. From germline, CDR1 is LGHNT and CDR2 FRNRAP. In DNA, the CDR3 is TGTGCTAGTGGTTTGGTGGTGGGGGACTACACAGATACGCAGTATTTT. It specifies CASGLVVGDYTDTQYF.

The DNA of the CDR3 is TGTGCCAGCTCACCAGGACAGGGTGGTCTCTATGGCTACACCTTC. This gives the protein CASSPGQGGLYGYTF. The gene calls are TRBV18 and TRBJ1-2; 8 bases match TRBD1. V shed 2 bases, J shed 4 bases, and the junction held 6 bases outside the gene matches. There are 15 residues in the CDR3. Germline values: CDR1 KGHSH, CDR2 LQKENI.

The chain links TRBV5-1 to TRBJ1-5; D gene unclear. The CDR3 is 15 amino acids. The V gene lost 4 bases and the J gene lost 0 bases, with 11 bases spanning the gap. From germline, CDR1 is SGHRS and CDR2 YFSETQ. The CDR3 region is CASSLGLNSNQPQHF. CDR3 nucleotides: TGCGCCAGCAGCCTTGGACTAAATAGCAATCAGCCCCAGCATTTT.

The chain has TRBV5-1 and TRBJ2-5; D gene ambiguous. Germline CDR1 is SGHRS and CDR2 is YFSETQ. V was pared by 3 bases and J by 1 base, with 4 bases between. The CDR3 has 12 residues. Here the CDR3 DNA reads TGCGCCAGCAGCTACTCCCAAGAGACCCAGTACTTC. It encodes CASSYSQETQYF.

The chain employs TRBV27 and TRBJ2-2; D gene unclear. There are 16 residues in the CDR3. V was trimmed by 1 base and J by 2 bases, leaving 11 bases between them. Per the germline V gene, CDR1 is MNHEY and CDR2 is SMNVEV (reference sequence). The CDR3 DNA reads as TGTGCCAGCAGTTTATGGCGGCAGAAAAACACCGGGGAGCTGTTTTTT. Its translation is CASSLWRQKNTGELFF.

V is TRBV5-3 and J is TRBJ2-7, with D uncertain. TRBV5-3 qualifies as an ORF whose function is uncertain. CDR3 length equals 15 residues. V lost 0 bases and J lost 2, with 12 bases in between. This CDR3 reads CARSLGKRQPYEQYF. CDR3 DNA: TGTGCCAGAAGCTTGGGTAAGAGACAACCCTACGAGCAGTACTTC.

This clone was seen a handful of times. This chain links TRBV29-1 with TRBJ2-7; D tentatively reads TRBD1 or TRBD2 (5 bases each). V was cut by 4 bases and J by 3 bases, with 13 bases left in between. The CDR3 is 13 residues long. The V gene's germline CDR1 is SQVTM and CDR2 ANQGSEA. The CDR3 DNA reads TGCAGCGTTGTTAAGGGACCCTACTACGAGCAGTACTTC. This encodes CSVVKGPYYEQYF.

The chain couples TRBV10-3 to TRBJ1-2; D perhaps matches TRBD1 (5 bases). Germline CDR1 and CDR2: ENHRY and SYGVKD. Between the trimmed V and J ends, which lost 2 bases and 4 bases, there was a span of 14 bases. CDR3 length: 15 residues. CDR3 DNA: TGTGCCATCAGTGAGAGGTCGTCACAGGCCTATGGCTACACCTTC. As protein: CAISERSSQAYGYTF.

The chain couples TRBV30 to TRBJ2-5, with D tentatively TRBD2 (6 bases). V lost 3 bases to trimming and J lost 1 base, with 15 bases between them. CDR3 size: 15 residues. Germline CDR1 and CDR2: GTSNPN and SVGIG (reference sequence). Written as DNA, the CDR3 is TGTGCCTGGAGCCCCGGGGCGGGGACCCAAGAGACCCAGTACTTC. It translates to CAWSPGAGTQETQYF.